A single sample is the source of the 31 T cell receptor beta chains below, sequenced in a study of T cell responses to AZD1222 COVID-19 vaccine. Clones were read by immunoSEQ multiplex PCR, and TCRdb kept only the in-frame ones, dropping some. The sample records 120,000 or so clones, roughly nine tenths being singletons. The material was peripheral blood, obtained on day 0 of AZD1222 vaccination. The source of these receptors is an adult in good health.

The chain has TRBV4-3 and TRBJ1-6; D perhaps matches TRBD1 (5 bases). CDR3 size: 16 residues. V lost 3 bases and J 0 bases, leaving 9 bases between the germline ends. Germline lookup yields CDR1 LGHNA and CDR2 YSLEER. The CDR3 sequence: CASSQTASSYNSPLHF. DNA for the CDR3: TGCGCCAGCAGCCAGACAGCGAGCTCCTATAATTCACCCCTCCACTTT.

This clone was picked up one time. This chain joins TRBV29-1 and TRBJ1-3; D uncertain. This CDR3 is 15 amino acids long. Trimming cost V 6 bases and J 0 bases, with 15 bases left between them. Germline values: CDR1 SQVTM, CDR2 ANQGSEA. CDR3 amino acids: CSVGIAGTSGNTIYF. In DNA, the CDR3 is TGCAGCGTGGGAATTGCTGGCACCTCTGGAAACACCATATATTTT.

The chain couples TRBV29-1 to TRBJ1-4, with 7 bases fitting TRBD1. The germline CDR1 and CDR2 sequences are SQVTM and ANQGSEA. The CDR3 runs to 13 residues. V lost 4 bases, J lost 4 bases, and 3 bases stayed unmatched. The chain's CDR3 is CSVARGFNEKLFF. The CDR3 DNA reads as TGCAGCGTTGCCAGGGGGTTTAATGAAAAACTGTTTTTT.

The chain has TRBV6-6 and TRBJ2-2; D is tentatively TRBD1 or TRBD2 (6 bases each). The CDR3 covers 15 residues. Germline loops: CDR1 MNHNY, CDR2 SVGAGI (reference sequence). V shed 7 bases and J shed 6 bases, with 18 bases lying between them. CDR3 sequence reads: CASIGGGHIAGELFF. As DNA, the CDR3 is TGTGCCAGCATTGGAGGGGGACATATCGCCGGGGAGCTGTTTTTT.

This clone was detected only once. CDR3 residues: CASSQGFSGGRETQYF. The CDR3 DNA follows: TGTGCCAGCAGCCAAGGGTTTTCAGGGGGCAGAGAGACCCAGTACTTC. The rearrangement uses TRBV3-1 (or the pseudogene TRBV3-2) and TRBJ2-5; 8 positions match TRBD1. CDR1 is LGHDT, CDR2 YNNKEL, per germline (reference sequence). V trimming: 1 base; J trimming: 4 bases; junction bases outside the gene matches: 8. The CDR3 extends over 16 amino acids.

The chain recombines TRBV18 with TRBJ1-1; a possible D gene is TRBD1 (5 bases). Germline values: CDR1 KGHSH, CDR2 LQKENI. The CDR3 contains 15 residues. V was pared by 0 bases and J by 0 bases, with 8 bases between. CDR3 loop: CASSPPNRLNTEAFF. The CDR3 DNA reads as TGTGCCAGCTCACCACCAAACAGGCTGAACACTGAAGCTTTCTTT.

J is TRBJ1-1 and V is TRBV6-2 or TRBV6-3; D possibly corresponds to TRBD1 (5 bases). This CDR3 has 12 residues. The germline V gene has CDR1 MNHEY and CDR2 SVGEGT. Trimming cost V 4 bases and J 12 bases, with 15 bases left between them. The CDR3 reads CASSFIEGRSFF. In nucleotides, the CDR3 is TGTGCCAGCAGTTTCATAGAGGGGAGGTCTTTCTTT.

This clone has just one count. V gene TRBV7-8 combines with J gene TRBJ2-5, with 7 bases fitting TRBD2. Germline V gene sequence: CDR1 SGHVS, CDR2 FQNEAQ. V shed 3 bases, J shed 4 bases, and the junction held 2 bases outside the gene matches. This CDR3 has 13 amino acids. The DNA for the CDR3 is TGTGCCAGCAGCTTTGGGGGGGGAGAGACCCAGTACTTC. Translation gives CASSFGGGETQYF.

CDR3 coding DNA: TGTGCCAGCAGCTTAGGCCCTGGGGTCGATGGCTACACCTTC. This sequence encodes CASSLGPGVDGYTF. J is TRBJ1-2 and V is TRBV13, with D unresolved. The CDR3 contains 14 residues. Germline V CDR1 and CDR2: PRHDT, FYEKMQ (reference sequence). The V and J ends lost 0 bases and 6 bases respectively, with 11 bases between them.

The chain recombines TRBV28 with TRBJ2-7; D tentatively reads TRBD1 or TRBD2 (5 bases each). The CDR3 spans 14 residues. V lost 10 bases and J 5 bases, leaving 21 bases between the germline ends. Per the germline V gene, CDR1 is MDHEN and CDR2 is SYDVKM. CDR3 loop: CAIATQGPGDEQYF. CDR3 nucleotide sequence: TGTGCCATAGCGACGCAGGGACCTGGGGACGAGCAGTACTTC.

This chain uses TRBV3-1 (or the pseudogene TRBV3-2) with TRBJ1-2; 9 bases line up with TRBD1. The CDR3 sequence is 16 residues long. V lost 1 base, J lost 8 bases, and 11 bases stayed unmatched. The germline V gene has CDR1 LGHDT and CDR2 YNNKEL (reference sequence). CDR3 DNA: TGTGCCAGCAGCCAAGGGCTGACAGGGGGGATAGAGGGCTACACCTTC. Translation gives CASSQGLTGGIEGYTF.

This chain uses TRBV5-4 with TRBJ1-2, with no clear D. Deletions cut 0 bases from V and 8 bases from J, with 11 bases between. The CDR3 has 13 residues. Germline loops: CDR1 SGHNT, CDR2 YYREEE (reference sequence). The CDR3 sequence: CASSLGTELGYTF. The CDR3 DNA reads TGTGCCAGCAGCTTGGGGACCGAGCTCGGCTACACCTTC. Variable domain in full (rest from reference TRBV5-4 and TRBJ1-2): ETGVTQSPTHLIKTRGQQVTLRCSSQSGHNTVSWYQQALGQGPQFIFQYYREEENGRGNFPPRFSGLQFPNYSSELNVNALELDDSALYLCASSLGTELGYTFGSGTRLTVV.

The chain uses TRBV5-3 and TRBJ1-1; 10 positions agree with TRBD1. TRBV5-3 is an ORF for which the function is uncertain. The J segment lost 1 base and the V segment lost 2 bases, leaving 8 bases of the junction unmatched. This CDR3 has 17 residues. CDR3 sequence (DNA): TGTGCCAGAAGCTTTCCGGACAGGGGGATAGCGAACACTGAAGCTTTCTTT. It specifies CARSFPDRGIANTEAFF.

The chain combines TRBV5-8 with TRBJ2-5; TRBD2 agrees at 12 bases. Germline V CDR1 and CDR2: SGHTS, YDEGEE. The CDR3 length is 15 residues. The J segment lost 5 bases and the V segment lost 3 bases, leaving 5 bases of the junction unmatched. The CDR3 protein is CASSWTSGTGETQYF. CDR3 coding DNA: TGTGCCAGCAGCTGGACTAGCGGGACGGGGGAGACCCAGTACTTC.

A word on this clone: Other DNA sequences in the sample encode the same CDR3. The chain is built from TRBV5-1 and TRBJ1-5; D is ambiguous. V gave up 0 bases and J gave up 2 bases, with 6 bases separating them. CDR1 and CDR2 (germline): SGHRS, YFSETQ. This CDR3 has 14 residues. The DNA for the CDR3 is TGCGCCAGCAGCTTGGGAGATGGCAATCAGCCCCAGCATTTT. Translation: CASSLGDGNQPQHF.

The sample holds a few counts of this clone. For the CDR3, the DNA is TGTGCCAGCAGCTCCGGGACAGACGATACGCAGTATTTT. Translated: CASSSGTDDTQYF. The chain combines TRBV7-9 with TRBJ2-3; 7 positions match TRBD1. Germline V lookup: CDR1 SEHNR, CDR2 FQNEAQ (reference sequence). V lost 4 bases and J lost 6; bases outside the gene matches: 4. The CDR3 covers 13 residues.

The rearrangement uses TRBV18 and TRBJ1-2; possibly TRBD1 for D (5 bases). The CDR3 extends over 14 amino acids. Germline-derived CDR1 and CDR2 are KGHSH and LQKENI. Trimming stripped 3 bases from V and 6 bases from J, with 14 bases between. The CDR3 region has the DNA TGTGCCAGCTCACCTGAATCCAGGGATGATGGCTACACCTTC. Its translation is CASSPESRDDGYTF.

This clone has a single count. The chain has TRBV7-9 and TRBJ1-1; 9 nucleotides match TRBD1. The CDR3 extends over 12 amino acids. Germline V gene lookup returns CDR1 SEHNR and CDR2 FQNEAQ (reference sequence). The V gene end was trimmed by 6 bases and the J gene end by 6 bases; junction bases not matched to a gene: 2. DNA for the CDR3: TGTGCCAGCAGGGGACAGGGCTCTGAAGCTTTCTTT. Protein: CASRGQGSEAFF.

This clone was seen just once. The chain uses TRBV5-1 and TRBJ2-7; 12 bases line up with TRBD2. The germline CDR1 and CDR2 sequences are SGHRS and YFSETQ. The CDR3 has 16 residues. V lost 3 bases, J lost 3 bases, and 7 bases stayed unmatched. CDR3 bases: TGCGCCAGCAGCTATCCTAGCGGGAGGGAAAACTACGAGCAGTACTTC. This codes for CASSYPSGRENYEQYF.

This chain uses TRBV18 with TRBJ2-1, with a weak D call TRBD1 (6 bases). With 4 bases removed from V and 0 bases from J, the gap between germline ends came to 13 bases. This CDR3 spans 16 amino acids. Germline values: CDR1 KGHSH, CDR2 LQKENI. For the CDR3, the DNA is TGTGCCAGCTCACTATCGACAGGAAGCTCCTACAATGAGCAGTTCTTC. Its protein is CASSLSTGSSYNEQFF.

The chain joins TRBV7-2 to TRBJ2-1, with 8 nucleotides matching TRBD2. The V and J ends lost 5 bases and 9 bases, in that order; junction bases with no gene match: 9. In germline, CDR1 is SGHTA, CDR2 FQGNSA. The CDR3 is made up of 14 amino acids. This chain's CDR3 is CASSPSGSQGEQFF. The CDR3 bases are TGTGCCAGCAGCCCCAGCGGGAGTCAAGGTGAGCAGTTCTTC.

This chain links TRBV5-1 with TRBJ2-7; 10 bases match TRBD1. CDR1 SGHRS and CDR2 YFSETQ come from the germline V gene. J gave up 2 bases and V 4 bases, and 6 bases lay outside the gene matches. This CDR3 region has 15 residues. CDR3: CASSLGQGVAYEQYF. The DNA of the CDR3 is TGCGCCAGCAGCCTAGGACAGGGGGTGGCCTACGAGCAGTACTTC. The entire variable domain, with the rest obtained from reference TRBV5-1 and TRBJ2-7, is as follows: KAGVTQTPRYLIKTRGQQVTLSCSPISGHRSVSWYQQTPGQGLQFLFEYFSETQRNKGNFPGRFSGRQFSNSRSEMNVSTLELGDSALYLCASSLGQGVAYEQYFGPGTRLTVT.

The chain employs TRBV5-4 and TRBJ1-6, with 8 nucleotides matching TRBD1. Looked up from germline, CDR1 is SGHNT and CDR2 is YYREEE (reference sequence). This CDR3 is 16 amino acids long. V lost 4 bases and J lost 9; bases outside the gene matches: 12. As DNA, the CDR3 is TGTGCCAGCAGCCTCCTCTTGTCAGGGGGCTTTTCACCCCTCCACTTT. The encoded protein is CASSLLLSGGFSPLHF.

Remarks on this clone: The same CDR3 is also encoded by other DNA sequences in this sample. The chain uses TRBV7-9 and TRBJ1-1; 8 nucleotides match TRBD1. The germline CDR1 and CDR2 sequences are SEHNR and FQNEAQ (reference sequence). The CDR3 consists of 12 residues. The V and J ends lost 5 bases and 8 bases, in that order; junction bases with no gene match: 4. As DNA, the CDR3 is TGTGCCAGCAGCCTCCAGGGGGCCGAAGCTTTCTTT. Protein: CASSLQGAEAFF. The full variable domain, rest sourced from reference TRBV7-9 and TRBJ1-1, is DTGVSQNPRHKITKRGQNVTFRCDPISEHNRLYWYRQTLGQGPEFLTYFQNEAQLEKSRLLSDRFSAERPKGSFSTLEIQRTEQGDSAMYLCASSLQGAEAFFGQGTRLTVV.

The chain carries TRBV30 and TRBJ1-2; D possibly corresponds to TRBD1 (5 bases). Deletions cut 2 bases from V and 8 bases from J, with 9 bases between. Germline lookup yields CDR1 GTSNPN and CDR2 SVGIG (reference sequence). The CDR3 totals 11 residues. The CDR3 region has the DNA TGTGCCTGGAGTACTGGGGGGGGCTACACCTTC. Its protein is CAWSTGGGYTF.

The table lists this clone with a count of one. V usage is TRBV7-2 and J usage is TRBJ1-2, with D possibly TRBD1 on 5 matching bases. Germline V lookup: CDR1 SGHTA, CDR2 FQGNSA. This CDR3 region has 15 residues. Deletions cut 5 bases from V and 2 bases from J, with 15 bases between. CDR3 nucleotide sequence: TGTGCCAGCAGCGAAGGCAGGGTAATAAACTATGGCTACACCTTC. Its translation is CASSEGRVINYGYTF.

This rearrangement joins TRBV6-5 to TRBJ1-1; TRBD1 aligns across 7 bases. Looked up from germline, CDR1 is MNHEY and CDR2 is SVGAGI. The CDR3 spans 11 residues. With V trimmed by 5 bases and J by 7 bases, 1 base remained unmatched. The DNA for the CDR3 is TGTGCCAGCAGTAGGGGGCTTGAAGCTTTCTTT. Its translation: CASSRGLEAFF.

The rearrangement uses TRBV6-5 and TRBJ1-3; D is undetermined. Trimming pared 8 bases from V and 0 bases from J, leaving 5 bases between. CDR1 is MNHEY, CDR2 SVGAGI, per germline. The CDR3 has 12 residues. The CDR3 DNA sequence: TGTGCCAGCCTCGGCTCTGGAAACACCATATATTTT. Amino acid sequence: CASLGSGNTIYF.

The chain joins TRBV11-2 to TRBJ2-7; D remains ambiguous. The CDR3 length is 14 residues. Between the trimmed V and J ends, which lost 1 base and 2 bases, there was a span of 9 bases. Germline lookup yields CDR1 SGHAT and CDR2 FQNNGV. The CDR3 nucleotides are TGTGCCAGCAGCTTAGGCACTGGGGCCTACGAGCAGTACTTC. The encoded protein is CASSLGTGAYEQYF.

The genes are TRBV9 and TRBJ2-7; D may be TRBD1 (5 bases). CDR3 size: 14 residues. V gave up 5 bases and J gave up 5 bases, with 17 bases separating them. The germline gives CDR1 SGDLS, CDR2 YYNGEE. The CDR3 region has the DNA TGTGCCAGCAGTATTAATGAGGCAGGGCACGAGCAGTACTTC. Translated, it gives CASSINEAGHEQYF.

The CDR3 sequence: CARSDPRNEQYF. The CDR3, as DNA: TGTGCCAGGTCCGACCCGAGAAACGAGCAGTACTTC. This chain links TRBV19 with TRBJ2-7; D unresolved. The V gene lost 9 bases and the J gene lost 5 bases, with 14 bases spanning the gap. This CDR3 is built from 12 residues. Germline-derived CDR1 and CDR2 are LNHDA and SQIVND (reference sequence).